The clone carrying this T cell receptor (beta chain) was detected ten times or more. No antigen is known for it. The data derive from a study of T cells in Graves' hyperthyroidism and ophthalmopathy. Study-wide findings and caveats: Median prediction lead before ophthalmopathy onset was around 6.9 months with the model.

V lost 3 bases and J lost 9, with 21 bases in between. From germline, CDR1 is MDHEN and CDR2 SYDVKM. The CDR3 sequence is 16 residues long. The TCR beta CDR3 regions underwent amplification using RNA transcripts as the source. HTBI primers drove first-round RT-PCR of the TCR CDR3. MiXCR, run by TCRdb on the multiplex PCR reads, gives a single entry per CDR3 protein. The sample has hundreds of thousands of distinct CDR3 sequences, over 10% seen once. The chain combines TRBV28 with TRBJ1-5, with D perhaps TRBD1 (5 bases). This receptor was identified in a woman in her late teens or twenties with Graves' hyperthyroidism. Sequenced sample: blood. CDR3 coding DNA: TGTGCCAGCAGTTTCGGCTGGGGCAAACTTTGGATGCCCCAGCATTTT. Its protein is CASSFGWGKLWMPQHF.